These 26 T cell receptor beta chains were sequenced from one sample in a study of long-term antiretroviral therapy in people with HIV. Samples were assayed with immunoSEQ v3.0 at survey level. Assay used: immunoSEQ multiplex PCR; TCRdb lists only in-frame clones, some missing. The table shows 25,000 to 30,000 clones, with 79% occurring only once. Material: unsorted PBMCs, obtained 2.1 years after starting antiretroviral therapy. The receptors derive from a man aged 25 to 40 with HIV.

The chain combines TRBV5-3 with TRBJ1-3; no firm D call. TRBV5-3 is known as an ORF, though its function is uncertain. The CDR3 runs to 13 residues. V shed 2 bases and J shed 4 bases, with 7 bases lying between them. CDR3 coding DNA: TGTGCCAGAAGCTTCGAGGGCGGAAACACCATATATTTT. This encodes CARSFEGGNTIYF.

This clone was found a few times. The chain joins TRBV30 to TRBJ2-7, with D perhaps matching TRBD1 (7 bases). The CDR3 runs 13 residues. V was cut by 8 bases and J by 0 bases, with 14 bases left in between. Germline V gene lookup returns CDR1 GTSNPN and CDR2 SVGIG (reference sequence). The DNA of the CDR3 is TGTGCCGGAGGGACAGCGCGCTCCTACGAGCAGTACTTC. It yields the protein CAGGTARSYEQYF. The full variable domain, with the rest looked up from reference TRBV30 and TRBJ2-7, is SQTIHQWPATLVQPVGSPLSLECTVEGTSNPNLYWYRQAAGRGLQLLFYSVGIGQISSEVPQNLSASRPQDRQFILSSKKLLLSDSGFYLCAGGTARSYEQYFGPGTRLTVT.

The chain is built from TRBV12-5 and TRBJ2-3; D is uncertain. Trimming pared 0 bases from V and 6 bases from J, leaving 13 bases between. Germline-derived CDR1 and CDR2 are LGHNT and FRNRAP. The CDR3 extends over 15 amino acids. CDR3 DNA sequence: TGTGCTAGTGGTTTGGTACTGGCTTTCCGGGATACGCAGTATTTT. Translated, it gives CASGLVLAFRDTQYF.

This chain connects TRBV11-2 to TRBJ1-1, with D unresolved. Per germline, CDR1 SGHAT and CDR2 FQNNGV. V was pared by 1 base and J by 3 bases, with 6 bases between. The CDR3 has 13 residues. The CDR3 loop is CASSLGGHTEAFF. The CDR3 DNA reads TGTGCCAGCAGCTTAGGAGGGCACACTGAAGCTTTCTTT.

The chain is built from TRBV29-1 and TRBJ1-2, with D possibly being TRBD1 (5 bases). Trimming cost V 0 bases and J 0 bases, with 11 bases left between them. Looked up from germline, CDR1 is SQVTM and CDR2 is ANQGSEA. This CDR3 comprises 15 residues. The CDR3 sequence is CSVEDMGGPNYGYTF. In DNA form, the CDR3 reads TGCAGCGTTGAAGATATGGGGGGTCCTAACTATGGCTACACCTTC.

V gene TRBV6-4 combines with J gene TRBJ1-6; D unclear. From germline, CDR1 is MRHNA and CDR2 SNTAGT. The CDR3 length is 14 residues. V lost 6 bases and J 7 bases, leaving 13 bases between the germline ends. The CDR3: CASRNTNINSPLHF. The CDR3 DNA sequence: TGTGCCAGCAGGAACACAAACATCAATTCACCCCTCCACTTT.

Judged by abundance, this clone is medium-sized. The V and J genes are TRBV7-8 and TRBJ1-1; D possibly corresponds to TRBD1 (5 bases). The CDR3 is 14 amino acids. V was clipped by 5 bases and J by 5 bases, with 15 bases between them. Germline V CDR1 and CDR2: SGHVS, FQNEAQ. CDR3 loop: CASSIQGERTEAFF. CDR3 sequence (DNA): TGTGCCAGCAGCATTCAGGGAGAAAGAACTGAAGCTTTCTTT.

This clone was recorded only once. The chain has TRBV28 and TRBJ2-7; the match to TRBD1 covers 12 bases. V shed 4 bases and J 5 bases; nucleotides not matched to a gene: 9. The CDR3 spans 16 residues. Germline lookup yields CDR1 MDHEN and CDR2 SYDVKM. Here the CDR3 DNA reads TGTGCCAGCAGTTCCCCCGGGACAGGGGGCTTCGACGAGCAGTACTTC. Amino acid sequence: CASSSPGTGGFDEQYF.

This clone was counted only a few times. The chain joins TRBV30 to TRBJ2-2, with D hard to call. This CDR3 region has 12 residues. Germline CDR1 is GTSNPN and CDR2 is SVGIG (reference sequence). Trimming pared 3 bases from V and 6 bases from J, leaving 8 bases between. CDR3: CAWSRLPGELFF. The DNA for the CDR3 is TGTGCCTGGAGCCGACTCCCCGGGGAGCTGTTTTTT.

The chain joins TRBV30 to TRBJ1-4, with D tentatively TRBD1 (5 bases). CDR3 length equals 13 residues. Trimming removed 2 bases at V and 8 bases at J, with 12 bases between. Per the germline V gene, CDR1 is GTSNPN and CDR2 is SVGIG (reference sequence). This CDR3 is CAWSTLWGEKLFF. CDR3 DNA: TGTGCCTGGAGTACCCTCTGGGGCGAAAAACTGTTTTTT.

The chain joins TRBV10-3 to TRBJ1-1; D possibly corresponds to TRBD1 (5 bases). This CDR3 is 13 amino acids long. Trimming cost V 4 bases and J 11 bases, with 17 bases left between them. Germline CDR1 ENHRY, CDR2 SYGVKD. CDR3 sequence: CAISGLQGSVAFF. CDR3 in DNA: TGTGCCATCAGTGGTTTGCAGGGTTCCGTGGCTTTCTTT.

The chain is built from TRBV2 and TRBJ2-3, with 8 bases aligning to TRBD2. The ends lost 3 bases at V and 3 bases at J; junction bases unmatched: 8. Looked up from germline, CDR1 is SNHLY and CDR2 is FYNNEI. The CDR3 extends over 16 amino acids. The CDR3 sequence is CASSDAAGVGTDTQYF. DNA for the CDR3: TGTGCCAGCAGTGATGCAGCGGGGGTGGGTACAGATACGCAGTATTTT.

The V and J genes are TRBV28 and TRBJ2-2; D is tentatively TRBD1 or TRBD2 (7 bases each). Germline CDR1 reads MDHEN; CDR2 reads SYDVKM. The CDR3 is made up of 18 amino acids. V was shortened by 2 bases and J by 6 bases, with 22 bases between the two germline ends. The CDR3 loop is CASSLPLTGTMMAGELFF. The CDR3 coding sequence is TGTGCCAGCAGTTTACCCTTGACAGGGACTATGATGGCCGGGGAGCTGTTTTTT.

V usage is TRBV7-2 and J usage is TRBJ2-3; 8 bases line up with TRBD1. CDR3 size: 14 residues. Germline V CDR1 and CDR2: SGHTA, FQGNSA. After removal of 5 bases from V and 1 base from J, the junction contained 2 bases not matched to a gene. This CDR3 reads CASSMTGGTDTQYF. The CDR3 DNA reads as TGTGCCAGCAGCATGACAGGGGGCACAGATACGCAGTATTTT.

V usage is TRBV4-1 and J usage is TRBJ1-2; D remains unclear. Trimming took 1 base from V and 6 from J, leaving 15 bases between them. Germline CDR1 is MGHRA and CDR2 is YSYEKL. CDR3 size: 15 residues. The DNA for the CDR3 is TGCGCCAGCAGCCAAGTCCTGAGGGAGGAGCATGGCTACACCTTC. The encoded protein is CASSQVLREEHGYTF.

The CDR3 region is CAGGWGETQYF. The CDR3 DNA reads as TGTGCCGGAGGCTGGGGGGAGACCCAGTACTTC. The J gene is TRBJ2-5, the V gene TRBV30; D possibly matches TRBD1 or TRBD2 (5 bases each). In germline, CDR1 is GTSNPN, CDR2 SVGIG (reference sequence). Trimming pared 8 bases from V and 5 bases from J, leaving 12 bases between. CDR3 length: 11 residues.

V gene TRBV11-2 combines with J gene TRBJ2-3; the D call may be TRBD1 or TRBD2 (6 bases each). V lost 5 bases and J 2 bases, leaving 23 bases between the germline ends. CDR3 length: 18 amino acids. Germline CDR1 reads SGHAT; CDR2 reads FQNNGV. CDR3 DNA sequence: TGTGCCAGCAGCCTACGACCTTGGGCAGGGGACTCCACAGATACGCAGTATTTT. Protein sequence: CASSLRPWAGDSTDTQYF.

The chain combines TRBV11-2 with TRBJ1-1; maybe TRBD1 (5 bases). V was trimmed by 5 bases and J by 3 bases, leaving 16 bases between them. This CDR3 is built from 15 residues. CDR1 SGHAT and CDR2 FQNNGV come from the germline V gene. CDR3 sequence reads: CASSPWGSGDTEAFF. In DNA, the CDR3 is TGTGCCAGCAGCCCCTGGGGATCGGGGGACACTGAAGCTTTCTTT.

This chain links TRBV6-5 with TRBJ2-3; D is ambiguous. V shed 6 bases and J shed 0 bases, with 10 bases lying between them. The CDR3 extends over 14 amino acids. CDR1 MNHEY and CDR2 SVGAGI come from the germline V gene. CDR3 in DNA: TGTGCCAGCAGAAACGGCGGCAGCACAGATACGCAGTATTTT. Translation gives CASRNGGSTDTQYF.

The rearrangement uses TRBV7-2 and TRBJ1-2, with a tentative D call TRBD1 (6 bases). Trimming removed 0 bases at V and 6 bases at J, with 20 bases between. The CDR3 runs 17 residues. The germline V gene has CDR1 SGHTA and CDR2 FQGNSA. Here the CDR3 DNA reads TGTGCCAGCAGCTTAGCGAGTACCTGGACAGCCGGGAATGGCTACACCTTC. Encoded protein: CASSLASTWTAGNGYTF.

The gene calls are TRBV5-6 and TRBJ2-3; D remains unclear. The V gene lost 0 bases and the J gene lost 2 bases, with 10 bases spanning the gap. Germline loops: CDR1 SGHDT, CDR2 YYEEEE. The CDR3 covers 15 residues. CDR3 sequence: CASSLVDFATDTQYF. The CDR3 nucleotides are TGTGCCAGCAGCTTGGTAGACTTCGCCACAGATACGCAGTATTTT.

Here the CDR3 reads CASSLTPNWGNEQFF. The DNA of the CDR3 is TGTGCCAGCAGTTTGACCCCTAACTGGGGGAATGAGCAGTTCTTC. V and J are TRBV28 and TRBJ2-1; possibly TRBD1 or TRBD2 for D (5 bases each). This CDR3 spans 15 amino acids. Trimming removed 3 bases at V and 7 bases at J, with 16 bases between. CDR1 MDHEN and CDR2 SYDVKM come from the germline V gene.

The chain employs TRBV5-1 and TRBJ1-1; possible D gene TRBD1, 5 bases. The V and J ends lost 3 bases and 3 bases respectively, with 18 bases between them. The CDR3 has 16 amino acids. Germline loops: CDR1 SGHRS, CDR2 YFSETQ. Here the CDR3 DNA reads TGCGCCAGCAGCTCGGGGATGACAGTCTGGGACACTGAAGCTTTCTTT. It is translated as CASSSGMTVWDTEAFF.

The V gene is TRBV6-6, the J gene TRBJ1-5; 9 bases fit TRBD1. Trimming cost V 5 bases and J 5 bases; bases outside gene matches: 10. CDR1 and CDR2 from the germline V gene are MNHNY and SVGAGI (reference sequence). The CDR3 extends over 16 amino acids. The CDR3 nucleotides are TGTGCCAGCAGTCGATTAATCCGGGACAGGGATCAGCCCCAGCATTTT. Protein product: CASSRLIRDRDQPQHF.

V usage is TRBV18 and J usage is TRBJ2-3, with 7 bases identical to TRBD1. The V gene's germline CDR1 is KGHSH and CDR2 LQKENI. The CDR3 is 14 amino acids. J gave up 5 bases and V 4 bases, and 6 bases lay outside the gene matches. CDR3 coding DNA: TGTGCCAGCTCACTGACAGGGATGGAAGATACGCAGTATTTT. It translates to CASSLTGMEDTQYF.

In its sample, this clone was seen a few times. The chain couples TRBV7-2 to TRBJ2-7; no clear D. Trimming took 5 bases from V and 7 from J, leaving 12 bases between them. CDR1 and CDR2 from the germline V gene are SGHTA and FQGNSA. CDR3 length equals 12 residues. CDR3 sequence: CASSPGVVEQYF. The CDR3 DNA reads TGTGCCAGCAGCCCTGGGGTGGTAGAGCAGTACTTC.